This T cell receptor beta chain was profiled in a study of T cells in localized non-small cell lung cancer. Regarding this clone: Its antigen is as yet unknown.

Study-wide results and caveats: A raised T cell density in blood coincided with lengthier overall survival.

Libraries were prepared by immunoSEQ multiplex PCR; TCRdb keeps only in-frame clonotypes and omits some of them. The sample holds over 25,000 clones; less than 95% are singletons and the top ten take less than 1.1%. CDR3 length: 10 amino acids. With 1 base removed from V and 5 bases from J, the gap between germline ends came to 2 bases. Per germline, CDR1 DFQATT and CDR2 SNEGSKA (reference sequence). This specimen consisted of peripheral blood, obtained before any cancer treatment. The rearrangement links TRBV20-1 to TRBJ1-1; D unresolved. The sequence derives from a woman aged 40 to 75 with stage I lung adenocarcinoma. The CDR3 region is CSARGTEAFF. CDR3 nucleotides: TGCAGTGCTAGAGGGACTGAAGCTTTCTTT.